The subject of this entry is one TCR beta chain. Antigen: not known. The PCR used 60 Vbeta and 13 Jbeta primers. Sequencing used immunoSEQ multiplex PCR; TCRdb keeps in-frame clones, though not all of them. Among 150,000 to 200,000 clones listed, 70% to 80% were seen once. The germline V and J ends were trimmed by 6 bases and 4 bases, with 18 bases remaining between them. This CDR3 has 15 amino acids. Per germline, CDR1 MDHEN and CDR2 SYDVKM. The data were taken from a study of cytomegalovirus exposure and HLA in healthy donors. Study-wide background: Earlier work reported 110 million or so unique TCR beta sequences from about 170 million T cells. Study outcomes and limitations: The study listed 150 to 200 cytomegalovirus-associated TCR beta chains.

Every donor was a healthy person donating bone marrow. This chain connects TRBV28 to TRBJ1-1, with a weak D call TRBD1 (6 bases). Sequenced: PBMCs. This sequence was found in a woman in her fifties or sixties in good health and CMV-seronegative. CDR3 bases: TGTGCCAGCAGCTCTTTACAGGGCAGGGGCACTGAAGCTTTCTTT. Translating it yields CASSSLQGRGTEAFF.